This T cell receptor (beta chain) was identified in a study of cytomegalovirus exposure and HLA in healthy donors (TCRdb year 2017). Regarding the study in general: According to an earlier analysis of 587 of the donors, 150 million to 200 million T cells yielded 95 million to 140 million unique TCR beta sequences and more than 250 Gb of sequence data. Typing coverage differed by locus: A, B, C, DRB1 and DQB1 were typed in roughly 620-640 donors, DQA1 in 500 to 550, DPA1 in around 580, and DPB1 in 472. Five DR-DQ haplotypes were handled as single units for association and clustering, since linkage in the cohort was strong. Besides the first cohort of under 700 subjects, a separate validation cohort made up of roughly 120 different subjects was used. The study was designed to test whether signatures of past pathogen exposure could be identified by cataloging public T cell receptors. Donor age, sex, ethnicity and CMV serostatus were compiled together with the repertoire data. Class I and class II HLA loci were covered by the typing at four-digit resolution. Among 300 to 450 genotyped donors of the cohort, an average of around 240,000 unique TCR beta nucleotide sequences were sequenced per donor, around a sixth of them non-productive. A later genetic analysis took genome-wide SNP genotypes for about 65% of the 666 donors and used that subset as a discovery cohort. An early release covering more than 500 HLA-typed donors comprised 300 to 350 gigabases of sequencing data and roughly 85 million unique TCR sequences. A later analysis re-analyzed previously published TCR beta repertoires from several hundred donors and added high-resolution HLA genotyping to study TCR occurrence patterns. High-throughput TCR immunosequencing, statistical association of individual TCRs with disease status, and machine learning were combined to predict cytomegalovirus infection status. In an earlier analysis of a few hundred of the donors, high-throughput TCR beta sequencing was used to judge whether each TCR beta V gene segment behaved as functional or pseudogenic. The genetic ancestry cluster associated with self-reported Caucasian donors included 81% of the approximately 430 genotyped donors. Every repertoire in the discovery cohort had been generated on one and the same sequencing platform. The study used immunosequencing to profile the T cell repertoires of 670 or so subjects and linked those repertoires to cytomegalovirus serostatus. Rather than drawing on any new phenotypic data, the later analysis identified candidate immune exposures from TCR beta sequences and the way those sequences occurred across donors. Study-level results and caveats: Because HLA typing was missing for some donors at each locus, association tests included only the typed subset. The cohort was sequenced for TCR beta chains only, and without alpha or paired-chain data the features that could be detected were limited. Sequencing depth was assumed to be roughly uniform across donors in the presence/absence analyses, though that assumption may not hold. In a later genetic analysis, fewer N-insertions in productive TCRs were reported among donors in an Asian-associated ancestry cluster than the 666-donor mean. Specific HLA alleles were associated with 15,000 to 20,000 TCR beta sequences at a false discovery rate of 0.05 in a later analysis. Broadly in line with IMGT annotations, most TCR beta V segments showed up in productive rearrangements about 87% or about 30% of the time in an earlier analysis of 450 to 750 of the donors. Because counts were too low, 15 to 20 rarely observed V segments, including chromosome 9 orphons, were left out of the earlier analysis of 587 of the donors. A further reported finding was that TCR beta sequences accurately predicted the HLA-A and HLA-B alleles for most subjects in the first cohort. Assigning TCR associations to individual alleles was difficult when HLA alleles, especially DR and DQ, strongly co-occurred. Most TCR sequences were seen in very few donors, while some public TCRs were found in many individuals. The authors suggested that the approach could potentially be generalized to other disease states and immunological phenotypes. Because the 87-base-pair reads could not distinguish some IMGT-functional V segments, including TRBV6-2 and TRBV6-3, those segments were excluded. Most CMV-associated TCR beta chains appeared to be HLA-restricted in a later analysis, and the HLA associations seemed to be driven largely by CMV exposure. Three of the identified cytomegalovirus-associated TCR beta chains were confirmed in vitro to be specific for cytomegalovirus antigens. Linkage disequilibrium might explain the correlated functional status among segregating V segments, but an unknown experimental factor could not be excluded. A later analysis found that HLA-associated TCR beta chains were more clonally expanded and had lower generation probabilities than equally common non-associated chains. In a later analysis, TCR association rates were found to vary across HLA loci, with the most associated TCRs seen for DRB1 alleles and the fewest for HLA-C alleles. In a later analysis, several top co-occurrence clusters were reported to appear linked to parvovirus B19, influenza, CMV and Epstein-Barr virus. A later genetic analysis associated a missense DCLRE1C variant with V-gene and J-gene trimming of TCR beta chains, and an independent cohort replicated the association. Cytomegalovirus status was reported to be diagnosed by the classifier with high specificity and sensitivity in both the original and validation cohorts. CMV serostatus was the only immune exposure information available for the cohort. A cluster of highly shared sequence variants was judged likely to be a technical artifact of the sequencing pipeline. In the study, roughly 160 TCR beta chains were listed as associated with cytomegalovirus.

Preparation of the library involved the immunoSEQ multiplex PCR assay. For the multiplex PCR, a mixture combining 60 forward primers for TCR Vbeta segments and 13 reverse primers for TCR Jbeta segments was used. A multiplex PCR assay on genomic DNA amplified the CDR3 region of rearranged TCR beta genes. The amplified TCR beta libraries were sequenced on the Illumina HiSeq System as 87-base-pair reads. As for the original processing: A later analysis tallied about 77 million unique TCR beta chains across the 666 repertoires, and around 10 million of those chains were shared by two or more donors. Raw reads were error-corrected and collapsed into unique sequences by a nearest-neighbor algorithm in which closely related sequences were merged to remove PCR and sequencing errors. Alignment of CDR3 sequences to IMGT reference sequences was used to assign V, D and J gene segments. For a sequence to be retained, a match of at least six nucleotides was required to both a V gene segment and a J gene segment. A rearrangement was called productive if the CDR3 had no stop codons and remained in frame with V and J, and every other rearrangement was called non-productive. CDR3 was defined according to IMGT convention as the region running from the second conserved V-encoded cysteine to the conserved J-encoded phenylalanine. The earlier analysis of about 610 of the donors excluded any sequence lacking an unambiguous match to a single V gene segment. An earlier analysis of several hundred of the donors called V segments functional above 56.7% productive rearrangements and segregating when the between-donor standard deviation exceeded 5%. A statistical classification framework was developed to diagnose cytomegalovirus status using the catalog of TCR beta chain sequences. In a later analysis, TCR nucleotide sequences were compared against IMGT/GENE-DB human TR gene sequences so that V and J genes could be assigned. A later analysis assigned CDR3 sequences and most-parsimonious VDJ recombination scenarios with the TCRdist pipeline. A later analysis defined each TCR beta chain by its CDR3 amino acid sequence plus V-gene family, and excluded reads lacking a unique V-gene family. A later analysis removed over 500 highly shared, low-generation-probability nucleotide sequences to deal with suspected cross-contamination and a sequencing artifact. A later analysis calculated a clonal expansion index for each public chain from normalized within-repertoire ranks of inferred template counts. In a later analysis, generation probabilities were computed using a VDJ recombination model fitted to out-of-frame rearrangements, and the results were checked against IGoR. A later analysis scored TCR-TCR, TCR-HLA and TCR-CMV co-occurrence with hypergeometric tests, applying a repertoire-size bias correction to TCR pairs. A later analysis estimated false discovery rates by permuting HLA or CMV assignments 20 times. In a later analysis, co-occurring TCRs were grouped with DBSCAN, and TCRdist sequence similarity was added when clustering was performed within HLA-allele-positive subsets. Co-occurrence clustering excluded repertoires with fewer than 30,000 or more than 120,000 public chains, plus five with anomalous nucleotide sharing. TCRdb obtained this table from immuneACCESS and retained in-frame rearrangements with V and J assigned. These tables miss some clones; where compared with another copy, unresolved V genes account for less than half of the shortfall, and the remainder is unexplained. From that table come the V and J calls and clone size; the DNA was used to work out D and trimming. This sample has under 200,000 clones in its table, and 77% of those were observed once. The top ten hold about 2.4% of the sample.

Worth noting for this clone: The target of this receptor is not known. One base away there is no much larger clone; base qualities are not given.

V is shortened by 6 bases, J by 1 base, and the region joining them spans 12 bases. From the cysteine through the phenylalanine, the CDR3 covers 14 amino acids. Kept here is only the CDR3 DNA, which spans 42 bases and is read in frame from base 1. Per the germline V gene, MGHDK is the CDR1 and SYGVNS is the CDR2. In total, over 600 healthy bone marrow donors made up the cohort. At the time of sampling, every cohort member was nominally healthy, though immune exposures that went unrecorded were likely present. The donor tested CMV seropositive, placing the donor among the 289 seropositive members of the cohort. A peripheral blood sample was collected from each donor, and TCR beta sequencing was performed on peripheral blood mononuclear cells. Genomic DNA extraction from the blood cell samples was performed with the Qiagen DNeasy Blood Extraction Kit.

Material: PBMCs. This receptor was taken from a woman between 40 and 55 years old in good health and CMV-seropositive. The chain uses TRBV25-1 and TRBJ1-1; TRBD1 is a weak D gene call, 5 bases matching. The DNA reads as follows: TGTGCCAGCAGCCCATGGGGGGGGAACACTGAAGCTTTCTTT. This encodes CASSPWGGNTEAFF. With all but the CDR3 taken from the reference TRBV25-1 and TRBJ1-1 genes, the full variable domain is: EADIYQTPRYLVIGTGKKITLECSQTMGHDKMYWYQQDPGMELHLIHYSYGVNSTEKGDLSSESTVSRIRTEHFPLTLESARPSHTSQYLCASSPWGGNTEAFFGQGTRLTVV.